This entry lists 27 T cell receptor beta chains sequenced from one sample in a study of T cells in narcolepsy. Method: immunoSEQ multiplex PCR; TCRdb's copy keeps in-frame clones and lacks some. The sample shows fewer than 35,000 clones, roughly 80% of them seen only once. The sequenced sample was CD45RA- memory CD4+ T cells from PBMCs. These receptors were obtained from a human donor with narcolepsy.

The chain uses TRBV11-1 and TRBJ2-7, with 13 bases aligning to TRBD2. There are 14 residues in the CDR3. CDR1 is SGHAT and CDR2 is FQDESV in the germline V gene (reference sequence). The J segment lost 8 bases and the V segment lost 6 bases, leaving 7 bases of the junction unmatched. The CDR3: CASRPRTSGGQQYF. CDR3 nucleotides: TGTGCCAGCAGACCTCGGACTAGCGGGGGCCAGCAGTACTTC. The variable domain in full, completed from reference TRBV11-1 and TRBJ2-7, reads EAEVAQSPRYKITEKSQAVAFWCDPISGHATLYWYRQILGQGPELLVQFQDESVVDDSQLPKDRFSAERLKGVDSTLKIQPAELGDSAMYLCASRPRTSGGQQYFGPGTRLTVT.

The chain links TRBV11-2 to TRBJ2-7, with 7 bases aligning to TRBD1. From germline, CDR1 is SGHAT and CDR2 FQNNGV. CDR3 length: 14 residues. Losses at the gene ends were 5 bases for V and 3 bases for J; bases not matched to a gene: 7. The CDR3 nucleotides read TGTGCCAGCAGCGCCGGACAGGCCAGCTACGAGCAGTACTTC. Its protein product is CASSAGQASYEQYF.

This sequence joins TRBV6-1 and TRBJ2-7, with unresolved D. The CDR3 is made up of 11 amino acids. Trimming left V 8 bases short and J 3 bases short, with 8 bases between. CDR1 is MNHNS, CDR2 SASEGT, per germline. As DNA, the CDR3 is TGTGCCAGCCACGACGGCTACGAGCAGTACTTC. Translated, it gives CASHDGYEQYF.

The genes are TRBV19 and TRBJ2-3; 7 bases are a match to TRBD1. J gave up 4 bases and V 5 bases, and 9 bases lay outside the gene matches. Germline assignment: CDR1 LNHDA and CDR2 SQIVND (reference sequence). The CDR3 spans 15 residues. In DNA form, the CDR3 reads TGTGCCAGTAGTGAGACCGGGACAGCGGCAGATACGCAGTATTTT. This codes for CASSETGTAADTQYF.

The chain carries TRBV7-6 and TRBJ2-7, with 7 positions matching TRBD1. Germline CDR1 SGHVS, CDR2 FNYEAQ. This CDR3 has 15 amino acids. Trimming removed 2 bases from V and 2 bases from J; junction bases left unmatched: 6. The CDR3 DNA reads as TGTGCCAGCAGCTTACGACAGGGAGTCCCCTACGAGCAGTACTTC. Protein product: CASSLRQGVPYEQYF. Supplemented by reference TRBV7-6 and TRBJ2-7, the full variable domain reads GAGVSQSPRYKVTKRGQDVALRCDPISGHVSLYWYRQALGQGPEFLTYFNYEAQQDKSGLPNDRFSAERPEGSISTLTIQRTEQRDSAMYRCASSLRQGVPYEQYFGPGTRLTVT.

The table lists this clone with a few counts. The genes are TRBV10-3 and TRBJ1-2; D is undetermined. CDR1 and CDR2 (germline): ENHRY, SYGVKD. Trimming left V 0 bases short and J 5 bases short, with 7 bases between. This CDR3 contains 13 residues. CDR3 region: CAISESEAYGYTF. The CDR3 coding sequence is TGTGCCATCAGTGAGTCGGAGGCTTATGGCTACACCTTC.

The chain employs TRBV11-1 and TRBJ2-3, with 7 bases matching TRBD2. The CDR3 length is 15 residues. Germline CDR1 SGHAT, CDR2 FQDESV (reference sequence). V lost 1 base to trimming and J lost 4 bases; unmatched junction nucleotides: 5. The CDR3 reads CASSLGGGVADTQYF. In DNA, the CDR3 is TGTGCCAGCAGCTTAGGCGGGGGTGTCGCAGATACGCAGTATTTT.

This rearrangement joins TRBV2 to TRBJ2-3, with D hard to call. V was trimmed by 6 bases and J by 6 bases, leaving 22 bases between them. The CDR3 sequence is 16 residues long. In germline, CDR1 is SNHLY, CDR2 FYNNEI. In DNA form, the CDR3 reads TGTGCCAGCAGGGACCCCACGCGCCTAACACGGGATACGCAGTATTTT. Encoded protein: CASRDPTRLTRDTQYF.

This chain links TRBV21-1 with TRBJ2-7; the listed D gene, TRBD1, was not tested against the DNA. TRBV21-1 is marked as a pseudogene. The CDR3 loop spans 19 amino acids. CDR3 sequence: CASSSQGDSFPKPTYEQYF. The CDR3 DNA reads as TGTGCCAGCAGCTCTCAGGGGGACAGCTTTCCCAAACCAACCTACGAGCAGTACTTC.

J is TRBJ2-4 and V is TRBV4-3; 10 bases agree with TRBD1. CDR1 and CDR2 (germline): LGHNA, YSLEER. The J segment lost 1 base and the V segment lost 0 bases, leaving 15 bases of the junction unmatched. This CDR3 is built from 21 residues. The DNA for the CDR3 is TGCGCCAGCAGCCAAGAATTTGGGACAGGGGTAAATGTGGGGGCCAAAAACATTCAGTACTTC. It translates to CASSQEFGTGVNVGAKNIQYF.

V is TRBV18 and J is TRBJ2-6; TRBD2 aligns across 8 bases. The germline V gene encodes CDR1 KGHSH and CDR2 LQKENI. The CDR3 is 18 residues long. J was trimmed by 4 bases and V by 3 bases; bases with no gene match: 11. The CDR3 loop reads CASSPPGTRRSGANVLTF. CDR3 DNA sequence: TGTGCCAGCTCACCTCCCGGGACTAGACGCTCGGGGGCCAACGTCCTGACTTTC.

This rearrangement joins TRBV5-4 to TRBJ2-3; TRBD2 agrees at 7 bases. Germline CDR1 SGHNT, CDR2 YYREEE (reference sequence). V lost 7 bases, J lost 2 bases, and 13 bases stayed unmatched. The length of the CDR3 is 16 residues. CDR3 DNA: TGTGCCAGCTCGCCCCGAGGGGCGGGGGACACAGATACGCAGTATTTT. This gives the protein CASSPRGAGDTDTQYF.

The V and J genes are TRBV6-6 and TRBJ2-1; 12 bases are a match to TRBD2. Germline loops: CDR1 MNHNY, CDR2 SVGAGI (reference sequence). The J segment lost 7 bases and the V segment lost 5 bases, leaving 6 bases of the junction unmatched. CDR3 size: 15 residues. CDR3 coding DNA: TGTGCCAGCAGTATTCTAGCGGGGGGGCGGAATGAGCAGTTCTTC. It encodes CASSILAGGRNEQFF.

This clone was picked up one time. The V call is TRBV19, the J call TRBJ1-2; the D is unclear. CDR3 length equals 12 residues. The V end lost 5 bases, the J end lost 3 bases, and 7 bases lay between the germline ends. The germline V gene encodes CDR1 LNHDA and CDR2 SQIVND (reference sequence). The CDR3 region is CASSLGYYGYTF. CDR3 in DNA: TGTGCCAGTAGTCTGGGTTACTATGGCTACACCTTC.

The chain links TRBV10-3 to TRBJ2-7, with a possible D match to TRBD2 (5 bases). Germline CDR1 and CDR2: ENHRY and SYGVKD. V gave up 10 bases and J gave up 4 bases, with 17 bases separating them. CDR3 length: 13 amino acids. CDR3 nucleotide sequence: TGTGCCACCCGAGGGTCCGATAGATACGAGCAGTACTTC. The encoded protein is CATRGSDRYEQYF.

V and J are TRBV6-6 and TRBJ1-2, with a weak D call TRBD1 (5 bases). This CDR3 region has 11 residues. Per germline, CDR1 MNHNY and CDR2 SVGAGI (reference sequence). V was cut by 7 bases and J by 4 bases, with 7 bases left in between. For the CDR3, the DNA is TGTGCCAGCAAGGGACTCTATGGCTACACCTTC. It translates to CASKGLYGYTF.

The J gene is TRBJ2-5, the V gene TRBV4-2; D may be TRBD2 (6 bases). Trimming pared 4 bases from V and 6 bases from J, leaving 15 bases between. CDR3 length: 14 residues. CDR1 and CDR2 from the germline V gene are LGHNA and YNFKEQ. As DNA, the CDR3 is TGTGCCAGCAGCCGCAACGGGGGTGGGAAGACCCAGTACTTC. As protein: CASSRNGGGKTQYF.

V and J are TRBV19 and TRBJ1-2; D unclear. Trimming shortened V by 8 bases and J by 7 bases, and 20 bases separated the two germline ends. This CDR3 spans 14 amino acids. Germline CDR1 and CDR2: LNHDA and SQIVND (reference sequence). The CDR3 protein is CASHLQLGSGGYTF. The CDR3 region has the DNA TGTGCCAGTCACCTACAGTTGGGGTCTGGTGGCTACACCTTC.

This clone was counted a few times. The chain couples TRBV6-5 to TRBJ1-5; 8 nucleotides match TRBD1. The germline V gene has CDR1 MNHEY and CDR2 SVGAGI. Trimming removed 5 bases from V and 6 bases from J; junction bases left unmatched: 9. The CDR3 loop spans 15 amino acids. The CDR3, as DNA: TGTGCCAGCAGTCTTGAATCAGGGGGCAGTCAGCCCCAGCATTTT. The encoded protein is CASSLESGGSQPQHF.

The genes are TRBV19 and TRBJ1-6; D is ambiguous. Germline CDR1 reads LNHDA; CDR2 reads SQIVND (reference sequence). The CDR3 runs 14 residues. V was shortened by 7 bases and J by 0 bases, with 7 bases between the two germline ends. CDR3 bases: TGTGCCAGTATGGCGAGCTCCTATAATTCACCCCTCCACTTT. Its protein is CASMASSYNSPLHF.

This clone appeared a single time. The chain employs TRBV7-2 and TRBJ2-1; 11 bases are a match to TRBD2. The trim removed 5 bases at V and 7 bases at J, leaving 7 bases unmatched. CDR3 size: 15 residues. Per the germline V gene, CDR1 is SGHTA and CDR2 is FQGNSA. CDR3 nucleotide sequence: TGTGCCAGCAGCCTACTAGCGGGGGACAAAAATGAGCAGTTCTTC. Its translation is CASSLLAGDKNEQFF.

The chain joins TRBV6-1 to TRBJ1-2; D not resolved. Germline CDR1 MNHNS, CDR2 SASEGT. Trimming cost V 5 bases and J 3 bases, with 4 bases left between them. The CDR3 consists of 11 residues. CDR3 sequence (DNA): TGTGCCAGCAGTTACGACTATGGCTACACCTTC. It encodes CASSYDYGYTF.

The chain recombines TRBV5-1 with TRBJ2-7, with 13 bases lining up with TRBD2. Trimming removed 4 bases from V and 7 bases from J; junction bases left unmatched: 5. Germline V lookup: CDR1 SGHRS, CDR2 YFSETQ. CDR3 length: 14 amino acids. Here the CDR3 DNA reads TGCGCCAGCAGCGGAAGGACTAGCGGGGGAGAGCAGTACTTC. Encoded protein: CASSGRTSGGEQYF.

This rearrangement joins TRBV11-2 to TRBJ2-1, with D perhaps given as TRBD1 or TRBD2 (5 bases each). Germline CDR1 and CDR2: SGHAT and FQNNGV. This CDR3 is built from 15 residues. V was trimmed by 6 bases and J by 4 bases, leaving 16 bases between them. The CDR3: CASRPPGTIYNEQFF. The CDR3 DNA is TGTGCCAGCAGACCACCCGGGACCATATACAATGAGCAGTTCTTC.

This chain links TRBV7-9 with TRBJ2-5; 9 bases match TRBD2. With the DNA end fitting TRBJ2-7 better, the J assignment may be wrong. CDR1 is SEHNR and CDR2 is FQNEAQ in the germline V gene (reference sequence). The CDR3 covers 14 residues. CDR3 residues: CASSPSGVLSEQYF. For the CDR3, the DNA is TGTGCCAGCAGCCCTAGCGGGGTACTAAGCGAGCAGTACTTC.

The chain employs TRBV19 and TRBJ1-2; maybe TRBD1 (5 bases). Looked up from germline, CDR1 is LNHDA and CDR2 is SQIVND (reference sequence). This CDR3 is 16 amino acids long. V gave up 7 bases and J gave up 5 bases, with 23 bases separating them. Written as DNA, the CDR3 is TGTGCCAGTACTTATGGGTCTGGGACGGCCGATTATGGCTACACCTTC. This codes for CASTYGSGTADYGYTF.

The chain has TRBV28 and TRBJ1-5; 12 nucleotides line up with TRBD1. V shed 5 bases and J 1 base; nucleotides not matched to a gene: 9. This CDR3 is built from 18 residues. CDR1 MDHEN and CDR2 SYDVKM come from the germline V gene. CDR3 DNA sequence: TGTGCCAGCAGTCCCCCGGGGACAGGGGGCGGGAGCAATCAGCCCCAGCATTTT. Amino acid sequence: CASSPPGTGGGSNQPQHF.